This T cell receptor (beta chain) is drawn from a study of T-cell memory formation after mild COVID-19. Background on the study: The two donors had largely donor-specific TCR clusters. Findings and caveats of the study: Clones that contracted clustered mainly in CM and EM if CD4+ and in EMRA if CD8+.

This clonotype was counted many times. What it binds is unknown. TCRdb reprocessed the 5' RACE reads with MiXCR, giving one entry per CDR3 protein. The table lists about 200,000 distinct CDR3 sequences, 15% to 20% of them singletons. The CDR3 contains 15 residues. Trimming at V came to 7 bases and at J to 5 bases, leaving 10 bases not matched to a gene. The chain is built from TRBV12-3 or TRBV12-4 and TRBJ2-1; 8 nucleotides match TRBD1. The material sequenced was PBMCs or a T cell subset sorted from them (not recorded which). The clonotype was recovered from an adult woman who had mild COVID-19 (a few samples of this study predate the infection). Cell type and time point are not known. Here the CDR3 reads CASTYLGTGHNEQFF. The CDR3 coding sequence is TGTGCCAGCACCTACCTTGGGACAGGCCACAATGAGCAGTTCTTC.